There are many counts of the clone carrying this TCR beta chain. Its specificity is unknown. TCRdb recomputed calls from the 5' RACE reads with MiXCR, one row per CDR3 protein. Of tens of thousands of distinct CDR3 sequences in the sample, 20% to 30% were seen once. Purified naive CD4+ T cells were depleted of CD25+ Tregs. General observations from the study: Tumor Treg TCRs overlapped most with tumor naive CD4+ cells. In terms of TCR gene usage, tumor memory CD4+ T cells clustered together with blood and lymph node memory CD4+ cells, as well as with lymph node naive CD4+ cells. The larger cohort examined one V-J beta rearrangement, not whole repertoires.

The sequence was collected from a female donor with breast cancer. Sequencing was carried out using naive CD4+ T cells sorted from a lymph node. Subset denoted: naive CD4+ T cells, CD4+CD45RA+CD25-.

The CDR3 sequence is CSVTLGSGELFF. As DNA, the CDR3 is TGCAGCGTCACCCTGGGGTCCGGGGAGCTGTTTTTT. The chain employs TRBV29-1 and TRBJ2-2, with D hard to call. This CDR3 spans 12 amino acids. Germline CDR1 SQVTM, CDR2 ANQGSEA. The V and J ends lost 6 bases and 6 bases respectively, with 11 bases between them.